Below, 14 T cell receptor beta chains from the same sample are listed, as sequenced in a study of shared clonotypes between healthy human individuals. Method: immunoSEQ multiplex PCR; TCRdb's copy keeps in-frame clones and lacks some. Counted here are roughly 500,000 clones, 75% to 85% occurring once; the ten biggest clones make up 10% to 15%. Sequenced input: PBMCs. The receptors stem from a woman aged 40 to 49 in good health. Some clones in this sample may be carry-over from other donors' samples.

Turning to this clone: A read error is likely here: a far larger clone is one base away. The chain combines TRBV2 with TRBJ1-6; TRBD1 is a possible D gene (5 bases). Germline CDR1 SNHLY, CDR2 FYNNEI. The CDR3 loop spans 16 amino acids. V lost 7 bases, J lost 7 bases, and 20 bases lay in between. CDR3 sequence: CASILTRGSENSPLHF. CDR3 nucleotides: TGTGCCAGCATACTCACCCGGGGCAGTGAGAATTCACCCCTCCACTTT.

This clone was seen at least ten times. The chain uses TRBV9 and TRBJ2-7; 9 bases are shared with TRBD1. The CDR3 runs 15 residues. Germline lookup yields CDR1 SGDLS and CDR2 YYNGEE. The trim removed 1 base at V and 4 bases at J, leaving 6 bases unmatched. CDR3 sequence reads: CASSVSDRGFYEQYF. The CDR3 nucleotides read TGTGCCAGCAGCGTATCGGACAGGGGTTTTTACGAGCAGTACTTC. The full variable domain, with the rest looked up from reference TRBV9 and TRBJ2-7, is DSGVTQTPKHLITATGQRVTLRCSPRSGDLSVYWYQQSLDQGLQFLIQYYNGEERAKGNILERFSAQQFPDLHSELNLSSLELGDSALYFCASSVSDRGFYEQYFGPGTRLTVT.

The rearrangement links TRBV9 to TRBJ1-3, with 9 nucleotides matching TRBD1. The CDR3 extends over 16 amino acids. Germline V lookup: CDR1 SGDLS, CDR2 YYNGEE. V lost 0 bases to trimming and J lost 4 bases; unmatched junction nucleotides: 5. Here the CDR3 DNA reads TGTGCCAGCAGCGTAGATCCCGGACAGGGGGGAAACACCATATATTTT. This codes for CASSVDPGQGGNTIYF.

The chain links TRBV6-1 to TRBJ1-1; D is ambiguous. Trimming took 2 bases from V and 6 from J, leaving 16 bases between them. From germline, CDR1 is MNHNS and CDR2 SASEGT. CDR3 length: 15 residues. The DNA for the CDR3 is TGTGCCAGCAGTGAATTCGTTGTGCCCGCCGCTGAAGCTTTCTTT. Residues: CASSEFVVPAAEAFF.

The rearrangement links TRBV6-1 to TRBJ2-2; either TRBD1 or TRBD2 may supply D (6 bases each). Trimming removed 4 bases from V and 5 bases from J, with 17 bases in between. The CDR3 contains 16 residues. Germline assignment: CDR1 MNHNS and CDR2 SASEGT. This chain's CDR3 is CASSVRGSRGTGELFF. The CDR3 coding sequence is TGTGCCAGCAGTGTGCGGGGATCGAGGGGGACCGGGGAGCTGTTTTTT.

As concerns this clone: Since a much larger clone is just one base distant, this may be a read error. The chain has TRBV28 and TRBJ2-5, with a possible D match to TRBD2 (6 bases). This CDR3 has 13 residues. Germline lookup yields CDR1 MDHEN and CDR2 SYDVKM. With 3 bases removed from V and 3 bases from J, the gap between germline ends came to 8 bases. DNA of the CDR3: TGTGCCAGCAGTTTTGGAGGGGAAGAGACCCAGTACTTC. Translating gives CASSFGGEETQYF.

CDR3 amino acids: CASSQASSALSTDTQYF. Here the CDR3 DNA reads TGCGCCAGCAGCCAAGCTTCTAGCGCCTTGAGCACAGATACGCAGTATTTT. The chain uses TRBV4-3 and TRBJ2-3; maybe TRBD2 (6 bases). The CDR3 loop spans 17 amino acids. V dropped 1 base and J dropped 0 bases, with 14 bases sitting between them. Germline values: CDR1 LGHNA, CDR2 YSLEER.

The chain carries TRBV9 and TRBJ2-1; the match to TRBD2 covers 10 bases. Losses at the gene ends were 4 bases for V and 3 bases for J; bases not matched to a gene: 7. This CDR3 has 16 residues. CDR1 and CDR2 from the germline V gene are SGDLS and YYNGEE. The CDR3 sequence is CASSPTGTSVYNEQFF. The CDR3 nucleotides are TGTGCCAGCAGCCCCACCGGGACTAGCGTCTACAATGAGCAGTTCTTC.

The chain is built from TRBV28 and TRBJ1-5; maybe TRBD1 (5 bases). Germline V lookup: CDR1 MDHEN, CDR2 SYDVKM. The CDR3 covers 15 residues. V was clipped by 6 bases and J by 2 bases, with 14 bases between them. The chain's CDR3 is CASSRVGTGNQPQHF. In DNA, the CDR3 is TGTGCCAGCAGCCGGGTGGGGACGGGCAATCAGCCCCAGCATTTT.

This clone occurred once. The rearrangement uses TRBV19 and TRBJ2-1, with TRBD2 matching over 7 bases. The CDR3 runs 15 residues. Germline V gene sequence: CDR1 LNHDA, CDR2 SQIVND (reference sequence). V lost 3 bases to trimming and J lost 3 bases; unmatched junction nucleotides: 5. The CDR3 coding sequence is TGTGCCAGTAGTATCCCGGGCGGGGGCTACAATGAGCAGTTCTTC. It specifies CASSIPGGGYNEQFF.

This chain links TRBV5-1 with TRBJ2-7; 7 bases agree with TRBD2. Per germline, CDR1 SGHRS and CDR2 YFSETQ. Losses at the gene ends were 3 bases for V and 4 bases for J; bases not matched to a gene: 10. The CDR3 spans 15 residues. DNA for the CDR3: TGCGCCAGCAGCTGGGCGACTAGCAGACAATACGAGCAGTACTTC. The encoded protein is CASSWATSRQYEQYF.

As regards this clone: The same CDR3 can be traced to other DNA sequences in this sample. The chain joins TRBV18 to TRBJ2-5; no firm D call. CDR1 and CDR2 (germline): KGHSH, LQKENI. This CDR3 comprises 13 residues. V lost 2 bases to trimming and J lost 2 bases, with 6 bases between them. In DNA, the CDR3 is TGTGCCAGCTCACCAGGGCGGCAAGAGACCCAGTACTTC. It specifies CASSPGRQETQYF. Together with reference TRBV18 and TRBJ2-5, the CDR3 gives the full variable domain: NAGVMQNPRHLVRRRGQEARLRCSPMKGHSHVYWYRQLPEEGLKFMVYLQKENIIDESGMPKERFSAEFPKEGPSILRIQQVVRGDSAAYFCASSPGRQETQYFGPGTRLLVL.

This chain connects TRBV30 to TRBJ2-7; 9 nucleotides align to TRBD2. The J segment lost 2 bases and the V segment lost 0 bases, leaving 14 bases of the junction unmatched. The V gene's germline CDR1 is GTSNPN and CDR2 SVGIG (reference sequence). CDR3 length: 18 amino acids. CDR3 protein: CAWSVRSMWTSETYEQYF. The DNA of the CDR3 is TGTGCCTGGAGTGTACGATCTATGTGGACTAGCGAGACCTACGAGCAGTACTTC.

The chain employs TRBV28 and TRBJ2-7; TRBD2 matches at 10 bases. The CDR3 covers 17 residues. V lost 5 bases, J lost 4 bases, and 14 bases stayed unmatched. Germline V gene data show CDR1 as MDHEN and CDR2 as SYDVKM. For the CDR3, the DNA is TGTGCCAGCAGTACCCCCCACCAGACTAGCGGGCAGTACGAGCAGTACTTC. This codes for CASSTPHQTSGQYEQYF.